Listed below are T cell receptor beta chains from one sample, sequenced in a study of OX40 agonist ivuxolimab in advanced cancers. Clones were read by immunoSEQ multiplex PCR, and TCRdb kept only the in-frame ones, dropping some. The sample holds under 85,000 clones; 65% to 90% are singletons and the top ten take less than 4%. The material was CD4+ or CD8+ T cells sorted from blood, obtained in a trial of the OX40 agonist ivuxolimab. All receptors derive from an adult with an advanced solid tumor such as melanoma, head and neck, liver or kidney cancer. Both conserved end residues are part of each CDR3. D genes are given only for firm matches. Size is stated for part of the rows, as once, few or many counts, or as a class when the clone is expanded.

>TRBV6-5|NA|TRBJ1-1|NA
TGTGCCAGCAGTTACTTCGGGGAGAACACTGAAGCTTTCTTT
CASSYFGENTEAFF
>TRBV6-6|TRBD2|TRBJ2-1|NA
TGTGCCAGCCTTAGCGGGGGGAATAATGAGCAGTTCTTC
CASLSGGNNEQFF
>TRBV7-3|NA|TRBJ2-3|NA
TGTGCCAGCAGCTTAATGCGGCGGGGGACAGGAGATACGCAGTATTTT
CASSLMRRGTGDTQYF
>TRBV7-9|NA|TRBJ2-5|NA
TGTGCCAGCAGCCCTGAAGGGAGATTTGGTGTGACCCAGTACTTC
CASSPEGRFGVTQYF
>TRBV6-6|NA|TRBJ2-5|once
TGTGCCAGCAGGACCCACGCGGGGACGATCCAAGAGACCCAGTACTTC
CASRTHAGTIQETQYF
>TRBV6-5|NA|TRBJ2-7|NA
TGTGCCAGCAGTCGACAGGTCTCCTACGAGCAGTACTTC
CASSRQVSYEQYF
>TRBV29-1|NA|TRBJ2-3|NA
TGCAGCGTTGGACGACGCGCAGATACGCAGTATTTT
CSVGRRADTQYF
>TRBV6-5|NA|TRBJ1-5|NA
TGTGCCAGCAGTTACTCAGGCGTCAGCAATCAGCCCCAGCATTTT
CASSYSGVSNQPQHF
>TRBV19|NA|TRBJ1-1|NA
TGTGCCAGTACCCCCTATAGAATTCAAGAGGGGGCTTTCTTT
CASTPYRIQEGAFF
>TRBV11-2|NA|TRBJ2-5|NA
TGTGCCAGCAGCTTAGTGTGGGGATGGGGCAGTTCGGGGCAAGAGACCCAGTACTTC
CASSLVWGWGSSGQETQYF
>TRBV11-3|NA|TRBJ2-7|NA
TGTGCCAGCAGCCCTCGGGAGCTCTACGAGCAGTACTTC
CASSPRELYEQYF
>TRBV6-5|TRBD2|TRBJ2-4|once
TGTGCCAGCAGCCGGGAGGGATTAGCCAAAAACATTCAGTACTTC
CASSREGLAKNIQYF
>TRBV11-1|NA|TRBJ2-4|NA
TGTGCCAGCAGCAGACCATCCCGGGCCAAAAACATTCAGTACTTC
CASSRPSRAKNIQYF
>TRBV4-2|NA|TRBJ2-1|NA
TGTGCCAGCAGCCCCACGCGAGGGGATATTCGCAATGAGCAGTTCTTC
CASSPTRGDIRNEQFF
>TRBV7-3|NA|TRBJ2-1|NA
TGTGCCAGCAGCACCCAGGGTGGCGGATCGGGGCGCTCCTACAATGAGCAGTTCTTC
CASSTQGGGSGRSYNEQFF
>TRBV7-6|NA|TRBJ2-6|NA
TGTGCCACCTCAATTGGGAGTTCTGGGGCCAACGTCCTGACTTTC
CATSIGSSGANVLTF
>TRBV19|NA|TRBJ2-7|NA
TGTGCCAGTAGCGGGAGAGCCTACGAGCAGTACTTC
CASSGRAYEQYF
>TRBV7-2|NA|TRBJ2-5|NA
TGTGCCAGCAGCTTTCACGAGACCCAGTACTTC
CASSFHETQYF
>TRBV5-1|TRBD1|TRBJ2-7|few
TGCGCCAGCCGAGGGACAGCCTCCTACGAGCAGTACTTC
CASRGTASYEQYF
>TRBV15|TRBD2|TRBJ2-1|NA
TGTGCCACCAGCAGAGATATCTCACTAGCGGGAGATTTCGATGAGCAGTTCTTC
CATSRDISLAGDFDEQFF
>TRBV19|TRBD1|TRBJ1-2|NA
TGTGCCAGTACCCCGGGACAGCCGGCTAACTATGGCTACACCTTC
CASTPGQPANYGYTF
>TRBV4-1|TRBD2|TRBJ2-2|NA
TGCGCCAGCAGCCAAAGGCATTCTACCGGGACTACGGGGGGGGAGCTGTTTTTT
CASSQRHSTGTTGGELFF
>TRBV6-6|NA|TRBJ2-3|NA
TGTGCCAGCAGTCAAGACTATCGGGTCAAAGATACGCAGTATTTT
CASSQDYRVKDTQYF
>TRBV7-3|TRBD1|TRBJ1-2|NA
TGTGCCAGCAGCTTAACAGCGGACAGGTCTGGGGGCTACACCTTC
CASSLTADRSGGYTF
>TRBV5-4|NA|TRBJ2-4|NA
TGTGCCACCAGACAGCAAATCAAAAACATTCAGTACTTC
CATRQQIKNIQYF
>TRBV2|TRBD1|TRBJ2-7|NA
TGTGCCAGCAGTTGGGACAGGGTCTCCTACGAGCAGTACTTC
CASSWDRVSYEQYF
>TRBV5-8|NA|TRBJ2-5|NA
TGTGCCAGCAGCTTGGTCCTCATCAAAGAGACCCAGTACTTC
CASSLVLIKETQYF
>TRBV7-8|TRBD1|TRBJ1-6|once
TGTGCCAGCAGCCGGACCGGGACAGGGCATAATTCACCCCTCCACTTT
CASSRTGTGHNSPLHF
>TRBV7-3|NA|TRBJ1-1|NA
TGTGCCAGCAGCTTAAGGCAGACGGGCACTGAAGCTTTCTTT
CASSLRQTGTEAFF
>TRBV6-4|NA|TRBJ2-6|NA
TGTGCCAGCAGCCAGGAGGTGGGAACCGGGGCCAACGTCCTGACTTTC
CASSQEVGTGANVLTF
>TRBV11-3|NA|TRBJ2-3|many
TGTGCCAGCAGCGGCCAGAGGGTAACAGATACGCAGTATTTT
CASSGQRVTDTQYF
>TRBV13|TRBD1|TRBJ1-6|once
TGTGCCAGCAGCCCACGGACAGGGTCGTCTAATTCACCCCTCCACTTT
CASSPRTGSSNSPLHF
>TRBV29-1|NA|TRBJ1-1|NA
TGCAGCGTTGAAGGGACAGCCATGAACACTGAAGCTTTCTTT
CSVEGTAMNTEAFF